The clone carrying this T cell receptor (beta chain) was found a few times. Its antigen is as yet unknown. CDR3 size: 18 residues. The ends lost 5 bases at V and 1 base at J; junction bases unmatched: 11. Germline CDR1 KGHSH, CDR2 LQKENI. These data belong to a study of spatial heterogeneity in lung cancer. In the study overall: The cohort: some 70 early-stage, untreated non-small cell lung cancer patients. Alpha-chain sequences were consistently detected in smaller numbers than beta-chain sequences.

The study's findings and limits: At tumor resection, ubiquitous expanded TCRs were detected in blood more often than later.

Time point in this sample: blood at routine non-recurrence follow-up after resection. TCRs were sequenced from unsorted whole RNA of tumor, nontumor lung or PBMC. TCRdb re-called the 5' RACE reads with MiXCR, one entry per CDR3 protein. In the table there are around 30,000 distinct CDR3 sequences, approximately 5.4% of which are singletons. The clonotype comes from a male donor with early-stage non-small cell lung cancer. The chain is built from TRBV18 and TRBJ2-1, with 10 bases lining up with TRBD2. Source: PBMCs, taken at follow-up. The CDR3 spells CASSGLAGAPTSYNEQFF. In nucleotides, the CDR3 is TGTGCCAGCTCAGGGCTAGCGGGGGCCCCAACATCCTACAATGAGCAGTTCTTC.